This T cell receptor (beta chain) was obtained from a study of vaccination effects on CD4 cells after COVID-19. The wider study: Samples came 142 and 148 days after COVID-19 diagnosis, before vaccination.

ViraFEST used viral peptide pools to expand antigen-specific CD4+ T cells before sequencing. Culturing for more than eight days preceded CD4+ T cell isolation. The person was diagnosed with PCR-confirmed SARS-CoV-2 infection between March and December 2020. Cultures of fewer than 2.5 million PBMC per well contained 8 to 10 IU/ml IL-2 plus 10 ug/ml peptides. This CDR3 comprises 15 residues. The J segment lost 2 bases and the V segment lost 1 base, leaving 4 bases of the junction unmatched. The germline V gene encodes CDR1 SGHNT and CDR2 YYREEE (reference sequence). About this clone: Antigen specificity is unknown.

The assay was immunoSEQ multiplex PCR, and TCRdb's table has in-frame clones only and misses some. The sample records roughly 70,000 clones, over 65% being singletons. The study's findings and limits: There was marked clonal contraction among infection- and vaccine-induced clones late after vaccination. The authors studied few convalescent patients and collected no early post-infection timepoints.

The sample here was CD4+ T cells from PBMCs cultured with HIV peptides, taken before COVID-19 vaccination. The subset: HIV-1 Nef peptide pool negative control/reference culture. The rearrangement joins TRBV5-4 to TRBJ2-3; 7 bases are a match to TRBD2. The sequence came from a human donor who had a prior SARS-CoV-2 infection. Here the CDR3 DNA reads TGTGCCAGCAGCTTGAAGCGGGGAGACACAGATACGCAGTATTTT. As protein: CASSLKRGDTDTQYF.